The present T cell receptor beta chain was sequenced within a study of cytomegalovirus exposure and HLA in healthy donors. Study findings and constraints: In a later analysis, compared with equally common non-associated chains, HLA-associated beta chains were more expanded. Later analysis identified a missense DCLRE1C variant that was linked to TCR beta V- and J-gene trimming. In a later analysis, TCR association rates varied by HLA locus: DRB1 most, HLA-C fewest.

Amplification used 60 Vbeta primers and 13 Jbeta primers. In the authors' methods: An analysis that came later counted roughly 80 million unique TCR beta chains, approximately 11 million shared. TCRdb keeps only in-frame clones here, not all; method: immunoSEQ multiplex PCR. V and J calls and clone size come straight from that table; D and trimming were deduced from the DNA. The data show roughly 180,000 clones, around 74% seen once. Note on this clone: The antigen is undetermined.

Unmatched junction bases numbered 13, after V lost 6 bases and J lost 11 bases. The germline V gene encodes CDR1 MNHEY and CDR2 SVGAGI. This CDR3 spans 14 amino acids. The TCR originated in a girl aged 5-17 years in good health and CMV-seropositive. The sequenced sample consisted of PBMCs. The chain combines TRBV6-5 with TRBJ1-1, with 9 bases matching TRBD1. The DNA for the CDR3 is TGTGCCAGCAGGTCCGGGACAGGGAAGATCTGGGCTTTCTTT. This codes for CASRSGTGKIWAFF.